These T cell receptor beta chains were read from a single sample in a study of T-cell memory formation after mild COVID-19. TCRdb re-derived calls from the 5' RACE reads in MiXCR, one entry per CDR3 protein. Seen here are hundreds of thousands of distinct CDR3 sequences, approximately 14% observed once, and the top ten hold about 20%. Material for sequencing was PBMCs or a T cell subset sorted from them (not recorded which). The receptors shown here come from a man aged 18 to 30 who had mild COVID-19 (a few samples of this study predate the infection). Cell type and time point are not known. CDR3s include the opening cysteine and the closing phenylalanine or tryptophan. The D gene is left open where the match is weak. The size entry is marked missing in some rows and otherwise reads once, few, many or a size class.

CDR3 DNA: TGCGCCAGCAATTCGAGGCCCCCCGAAGGCAATCAGCCCCAGCATTTT; CDR3 protein: CASNSRPPEGNQPQHF; J gene: TRBJ1-5; clone size: many; D gene: .; V gene: TRBV10-1
CDR3 DNA: TGCGCCAGCAGGAGACGGGACATAAGAGATTCACCCCTCCACTTT; CDR3 protein: CASRRRDIRDSPLHF; J gene: TRBJ1-6; clone size: few; D gene: .; V gene: TRBV5-1
CDR3 DNA: TGTGCCAGCAGCTTAGATGGGGGGGGTTCCTACAATGGGCAGTTCTTC; CDR3 protein: CASSLDGGGSYNGQFF; J gene: TRBJ2-1; clone size: .; D gene: TRBD2; V gene: TRBV11-1
CDR3 DNA: TGTGCCAGCACCTGGGACGGTCGCACAGATACGCAGTATTTT; CDR3 protein: CASTWDGRTDTQYF; J gene: TRBJ2-3; clone size: .; D gene: .; V gene: TRBV12-3/TRBV12-4
CDR3 DNA: TGTGCCAGCAGTTACGATGACAGGAACACTGAAGCTTTCTTT; CDR3 protein: CASSYDDRNTEAFF; J gene: TRBJ1-1; clone size: .; D gene: .; V gene: TRBV6-6
CDR3 DNA: TGTGCCAGCAGCTTACCGAGTACACTAGCCAAAAACATTCAGTACTTC; CDR3 protein: CASSLPSTLAKNIQYF; J gene: TRBJ2-4; clone size: .; D gene: .; V gene: TRBV7-9
CDR3 DNA: TGTGCCAGTAGTCCCTATCAGCGGGGGGACGGCACCGGGGAGCTGTTTTTT; CDR3 protein: CASSPYQRGDGTGELFF; J gene: TRBJ2-2; clone size: .; D gene: TRBD2; V gene: TRBV19
CDR3 DNA: TGCGCCAGCAGCTTGGGGCGTGCATCGGCTAATGAAAAACTGTTTTTT; CDR3 protein: CASSLGRASANEKLFF; J gene: TRBJ1-4; clone size: many; D gene: .; V gene: TRBV5-1
CDR3 DNA: TGTGCCAGCAGCCCGAGGGGGATTCCCGGGGAGCTGTTTTTT; CDR3 protein: CASSPRGIPGELFF; J gene: TRBJ2-2; clone size: .; D gene: .; V gene: TRBV3-1
CDR3 DNA: TGTGCCAGCAGCCTCCGAGGAGAGGGTTCTAGCGGGCACTACAATGAGCAGTTCTTC; CDR3 protein: CASSLRGEGSSGHYNEQFF; J gene: TRBJ2-1; clone size: .; D gene: .; V gene: TRBV21-1
CDR3 DNA: TGTGCCAGCAGTGGGGCGGACCGCTACGAGCAGTACTTC; CDR3 protein: CASSGADRYEQYF; J gene: TRBJ2-7; clone size: .; D gene: .; V gene: TRBV2
CDR3 DNA: TGTGCCAGCAGTTACTCCGGGACAGGGACGGTGTGGTGGGTCGCCAAAAACATTCAGTACTTC; CDR3 protein: CASSYSGTGTVWWVAKNIQYF; J gene: TRBJ2-4; clone size: .; D gene: TRBD1; V gene: TRBV6-2/TRBV6-3
CDR3 DNA: TGCGCCAGCAGCCAAGAAATTTGGGAAGGTCAGCCCCAGCATTTT; CDR3 protein: CASSQEIWEGQPQHF; J gene: TRBJ1-5; clone size: .; D gene: .; V gene: TRBV4-3
CDR3 DNA: TGTGCCAGCACCATCCAATCGACAGGGTTTGCCCACAATGAGCAGTTCTTC; CDR3 protein: CASTIQSTGFAHNEQFF; J gene: TRBJ2-1; clone size: many; D gene: TRBD1; V gene: TRBV7-9
CDR3 DNA: TGTGCCAGCCCCAGCGGTCAGCCCCAGCATTTT; CDR3 protein: CASPSGQPQHF; J gene: TRBJ1-5; clone size: .; D gene: .; V gene: TRBV6-2/TRBV6-3
CDR3 DNA: TGTGCCAGCAGTTTAGGGCTAGGCGTGGGTGAGCAGTACTTC; CDR3 protein: CASSLGLGVGEQYF; J gene: TRBJ2-7; clone size: few; D gene: .; V gene: TRBV12-3/TRBV12-4
CDR3 DNA: TGTGCCACCAGCGCTGGCAGGGGTTACGAGCAGTACTTC; CDR3 protein: CATSAGRGYEQYF; J gene: TRBJ2-7; clone size: few; D gene: .; V gene: TRBV15
CDR3 DNA: TGTGCCAGCAGCCAGGAGAATTCACCCCTCCACTTT; CDR3 protein: CASSQENSPLHF; J gene: TRBJ1-6; clone size: few; D gene: .; V gene: TRBV4-2
CDR3 DNA: TGTGCCAGCAGCCCAGACAGGGAAAAGTCACCCCTCCACTTT; CDR3 protein: CASSPDREKSPLHF; J gene: TRBJ1-6; clone size: .; D gene: TRBD1; V gene: TRBV7-9
CDR3 DNA: TGTGCCAGCAGATGGAAGGGGAAAGAGACCCAGTACTTC; CDR3 protein: CASRWKGKETQYF; J gene: TRBJ2-5; clone size: .; D gene: .; V gene: TRBV12-3/TRBV12-4
CDR3 DNA: TGTGCCAGCATGGAGAGAAGGGGGAATCAGCCCCAGCATTTT; CDR3 protein: CASMERRGNQPQHF; J gene: TRBJ1-5; clone size: .; D gene: .; V gene: TRBV6-6
CDR3 DNA: TGTGCCAGCAGCTTGGACCCCAAGGGGCGGAATGAAGCTTTCTTT; CDR3 protein: CASSLDPKGRNEAFF; J gene: TRBJ1-1; clone size: few; D gene: .; V gene: TRBV5-6
CDR3 DNA: TGTGCCAGCAGTTACTGGGGGAATGGCTACACCTTC; CDR3 protein: CASSYWGNGYTF; J gene: TRBJ1-2; clone size: .; D gene: .; V gene: TRBV6-5
CDR3 DNA: TGTGCCAGCAGTTTCCCCGTACACTCTGGGGCCAACGTCCTGACTTTC; CDR3 protein: CASSFPVHSGANVLTF; J gene: TRBJ2-6; clone size: few; D gene: .; V gene: TRBV28
CDR3 DNA: TGCAGCGTTGGCCATAACTATGGCTACACCTTC; CDR3 protein: CSVGHNYGYTF; J gene: TRBJ1-2; clone size: .; D gene: .; V gene: TRBV29-1